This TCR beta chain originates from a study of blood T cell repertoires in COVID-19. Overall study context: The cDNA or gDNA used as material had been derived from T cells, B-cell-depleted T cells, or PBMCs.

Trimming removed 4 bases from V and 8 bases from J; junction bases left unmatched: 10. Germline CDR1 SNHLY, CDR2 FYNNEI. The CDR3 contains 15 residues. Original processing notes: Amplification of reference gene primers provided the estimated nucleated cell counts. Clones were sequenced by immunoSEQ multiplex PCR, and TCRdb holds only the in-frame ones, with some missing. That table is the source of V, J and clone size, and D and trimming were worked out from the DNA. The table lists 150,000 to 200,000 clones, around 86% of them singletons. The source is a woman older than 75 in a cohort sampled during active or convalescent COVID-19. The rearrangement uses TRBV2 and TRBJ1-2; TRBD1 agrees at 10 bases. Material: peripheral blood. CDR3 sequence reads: CASSGDRGNVEGYTF. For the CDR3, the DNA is TGTGCCAGCAGTGGGGACAGGGGTAATGTAGAAGGCTACACCTTC.